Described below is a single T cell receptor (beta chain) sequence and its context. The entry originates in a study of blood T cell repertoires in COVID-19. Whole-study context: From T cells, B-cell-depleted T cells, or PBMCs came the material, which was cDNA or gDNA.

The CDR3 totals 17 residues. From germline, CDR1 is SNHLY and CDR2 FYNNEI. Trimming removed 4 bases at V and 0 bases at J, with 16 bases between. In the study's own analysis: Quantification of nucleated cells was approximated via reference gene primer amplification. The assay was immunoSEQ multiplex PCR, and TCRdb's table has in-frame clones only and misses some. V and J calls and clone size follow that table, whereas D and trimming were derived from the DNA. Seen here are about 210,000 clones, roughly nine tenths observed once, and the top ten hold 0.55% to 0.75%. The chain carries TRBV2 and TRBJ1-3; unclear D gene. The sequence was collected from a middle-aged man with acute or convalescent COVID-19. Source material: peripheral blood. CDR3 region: CASSAPGSLSSGNTIYF. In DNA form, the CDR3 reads TGTGCCAGCAGTGCTCCGGGGTCCCTTAGCTCTGGAAACACCATATATTTT.